A selection of T cell receptor beta chains follows, all from one sample in a study of blood T cell repertoires in COVID-19. Only in-frame clones appear in the TCRdb table, and some are missing; sequencing was by immunoSEQ multiplex PCR. This sample has a few hundred thousand clones, with approximately 88% found just once. The material sequenced was PBMCs or T cells enriched from blood (not recorded which). These receptors were obtained from a woman aged 40 to 50 with acute COVID-19. Each CDR3 is given with its conserved first and last residue. The order of the fields is D gene, J gene, clone size, V gene, CDR3 protein, CDR3 DNA. A D gene is named only where the DNA matches it firmly. Rows may omit the clone size; those that give it use once, few, many or a size class.

>-|TRBJ1-1|-|TRBV6-2/TRBV6-3
CASSPNRAALNTEAFF
TGTGCCAGCAGCCCTAACAGGGCCGCGTTAAACACTGAAGCTTTCTTT
>TRBD1|TRBJ2-6|-|TRBV28
CASSLAGQGLAGANVLTF
TGTGCCAGCAGTTTAGCGGGACAGGGGCTCGCTGGGGCCAACGTCCTGACTTTC
>TRBD1|TRBJ1-3|-|TRBV24-1
CATSGSPDRAAGNTIYF
TGTGCCACCAGCGGTTCCCCCGACAGGGCGGCTGGAAACACCATATATTTT
>TRBD1|TRBJ1-4|-|TRBV30
CAWTSGTGSITEKLFF
TGTGCCTGGACAAGCGGGACAGGGTCTATTACTGAAAAACTGTTTTTT
>-|TRBJ2-1|-|TRBV7-2
CASSLSGSGEQFF
TGTGCCAGCAGCTTAAGTGGCAGTGGTGAGCAGTTCTTC
>TRBD1|TRBJ1-5|-|TRBV19
CASSTGTGVMLPQHF
TGTGCCAGTAGTACCGGGACAGGGGTGATGTTGCCCCAGCATTTT
>TRBD1|TRBJ1-1|-|TRBV29-1
CSVSGQAGTNTEAFF
TGCAGCGTCTCGGGACAGGCGGGAACGAACACTGAAGCTTTCTTT
>-|TRBJ1-2|-|TRBV2
CASREPREAGDYGYTF
TGTGCCAGCAGAGAACCTAGAGAAGCCGGAGACTATGGCTACACCTTC
>TRBD1|TRBJ2-6|-|TRBV10-3
CAISEPLRQGAAGANVLTF
TGTGCCATCAGTGAGCCACTAAGACAGGGGGCGGCTGGGGCCAACGTCCTGACTTTC
>-|TRBJ2-7|-|TRBV9
CASSVVHRDFNNYEQYF
TGTGCCAGCAGCGTAGTCCACCGGGACTTCAACAACTACGAGCAGTACTTC
>-|TRBJ1-1|once|TRBV28
CASNQAVGGVGGTEAFF
TGTGCCAGCAACCAAGCCGTGGGGGGGGTAGGTGGCACTGAAGCTTTCTTT
>-|TRBJ1-5|-|TRBV6-5
CASSYSGRQPQHF
TGTGCCAGCAGTTACTCAGGGAGGCAGCCCCAGCATTTT
>-|TRBJ1-1|-|TRBV28
CASSLYPQDTEAFF
TGTGCCAGCAGTTTATATCCACAGGACACTGAAGCTTTCTTT
>-|TRBJ1-1|-|TRBV28
CASSPGSTGMNTEAFF
TGTGCCAGCAGTCCTGGATCTACAGGAATGAACACTGAAGCTTTCTTT
>-|TRBJ1-2|-|TRBV18
CASSTALEGAGYGYTF
TGTGCCAGCTCAACGGCCCTCGAAGGGGCTGGGTATGGCTACACCTTC
>TRBD1|TRBJ2-2|-|TRBV30
CAWTRDRGNTGELFF
TGTGCCTGGACTCGGGACAGGGGAAACACCGGGGAGCTGTTTTTT
>-|TRBJ2-1|-|TRBV5-6
CASSLELVSYNEQFF
TGTGCCAGCAGCTTGGAACTAGTTTCCTACAATGAGCAGTTCTTC
>TRBD1|TRBJ2-5|-|TRBV5-1
CASSSSTGGVGGETQYF
TGCGCCAGCAGCTCATCTACAGGGGGCGTAGGGGGAGAGACCCAGTACTTC
>-|TRBJ2-2|few|TRBV5-1
CASSPGTFNTGELFF
TGCGCCAGCAGCCCCGGGACTTTTAACACCGGGGAGCTGTTTTTT
>TRBD1|TRBJ2-7|-|TRBV28
CASSTQAGGKGEQYF
TGTGCCAGCAGTACCCAGGCAGGGGGCAAAGGGGAGCAGTACTTC
>-|TRBJ2-2|-|TRBV18
CASSQGQNTGELFF
TGTGCCAGCTCACAAGGACAAAACACCGGGGAGCTGTTTTTT
>-|TRBJ1-1|-|TRBV29-1
CSGRGANTEAFF
TGCAGCGGAAGGGGCGCGAACACTGAAGCTTTCTTT
>-|TRBJ1-2|-|TRBV2
CASSGHRDYGYTF
TGTGCCAGCAGTGGACACAGGGACTATGGCTACACCTTC
>-|TRBJ2-1|-|TRBV7-9
CASSLELGALSSYNEQFF
TGTGCCAGCAGCTTAGAATTGGGCGCGCTGAGCTCCTACAATGAGCAGTTCTTC
>TRBD1|TRBJ2-5|-|TRBV7-9
CASSSTGQGVGTQYF
TGTGCCAGCAGCTCAACGGGACAGGGGGTTGGGACCCAGTACTTC
>-|TRBJ2-7|once|TRBV2
CASSELGGATYEQYF
TGTGCCAGCAGTGAACTTGGGGGGGCAACCTACGAGCAGTACTTC
>-|TRBJ1-5|-|TRBV2
CASSGSLNQPQHF
TGTGCCAGCAGCGGGTCCCTGAATCAGCCCCAGCATTTT
>TRBD2|TRBJ2-3|-|TRBV14
CASSQGLAGRADTQYF
TGTGCCAGCAGCCAAGGACTAGCGGGACGGGCAGATACGCAGTATTTT
>TRBD1|TRBJ1-4|-|TRBV2
CASSAGGVEKLFF
TGTGCCAGCAGTGCAGGGGGTGTAGAAAAACTGTTTTTT
>TRBD2|TRBJ2-1|-|TRBV11-2
CASSLVPSPEGLAGEQFF
TGTGCCAGCAGCTTAGTACCTAGTCCCGAGGGACTAGCGGGCGAGCAGTTCTTC
>-|TRBJ1-5|-|TRBV9
CASSSGGSNQPQHF
TGTGCCAGCAGCTCCGGCGGTAGCAATCAGCCCCAGCATTTT
>TRBD1|TRBJ1-1|-|TRBV13
CASSPRSGGVAEAFF
TGTGCCAGCAGCCCCCGGTCAGGGGGCGTCGCTGAAGCTTTCTTT